The sequence of this TCR beta chain was determined in a study of vaccination and CD4 T cells after COVID-19. About the research overall: Two Hispanic individuals were among six male and four female convalescent patients. Cellular stimulation was performed using overlapping spike peptides derived from SARS-CoV-2, HCoV-NL63, HCoV-OC43 and HCoV-229E.

By proportion, this clonotype is medium-sized. Its antigen is unknown. The V and J ends lost 0 bases and 4 bases respectively, with 13 bases between them. The CDR3 spans 15 residues. The germline V gene encodes CDR1 SGHNT and CDR2 YYREEE (reference sequence). With the Oncomine TCR Beta short-read assay, DNA from cultured CD4+ T cells was sequenced. From cultured CD4+ T cells, genomic DNA was extracted. TCRdb called the PCR reads again in MiXCR, with one record for every CDR3 protein. The data contain approximately 3,500 distinct CDR3 sequences, approximately 16% of them seen just once; the ten biggest clones take up 20% to 25%. This sample's treatment: approximately nine-day PBMC culture with coronavirus spike peptide pools or control peptides (ViraFEST assay).

The receptor was isolated from a human donor who had recovered from COVID-19. This chain connects TRBV5-4 to TRBJ1-2; TRBD1 might be the D (6 bases). Sequenced sample: CD4+ T cells from blood, cultured in vitro. The CDR3 bases are TGTGCCAGCAGCTTGGCGGACAGCCCGTTCTATGGCTACACCTTC. Protein product: CASSLADSPFYGYTF.